The rows below give T cell receptor beta chains drawn from one sample of a study of vaccination and CD4 T cells after COVID-19. From the PCR reads, TCRdb called clonotypes with MiXCR, one entry per CDR3 protein. Found here are over 11,000 distinct CDR3 sequences, 24% of them singletons; the top ten hold 18%. What these receptors recognize is not known. Here the sequenced sample was CD4+ T cells from blood, cultured in vitro, taken after SARS-CoV-2 vaccination. The receptors come from a human donor who had recovered from COVID-19. Each CDR3 is given without its conserved first and last residue. The D gene is left open where the match is weak. Part of the rows lack a size; the others show once, few, many or a class for expanded clones.

clone size,V gene,J gene,D gene,CDR3 protein
few,TRBV6-1,TRBJ2-7,NA,ASQPGRSPYEQY
NA,TRBV28,TRBJ2-6,NA,ASSSLGHSGANVLT
NA,TRBV28,TRBJ2-1,TRBD1,ASLPGDSNEQF
few,TRBV11-3,TRBJ2-1,NA,ASSTGGAQYNEQF
few,TRBV6-5,TRBJ2-1,TRBD2,ASSYPGTSGEQF
NA,TRBV6-1,TRBJ2-7,NA,ASRFFPGLGEQY
medium-sized,TRBV24-1,TRBJ1-2,NA,ATSDRRGNYGYT
NA,TRBV6-4,TRBJ2-7,NA,ASSVLRESEQY
few,TRBV28,TRBJ1-2,NA,ASSLRANYGYT
few,TRBV2,TRBJ1-5,NA,ASSDRMGAITQPQH
medium-sized,TRBV7-2,TRBJ2-7,NA,ASSFGLNYEQY
few,TRBV20-1,TRBJ2-1,NA,SARDLDPWEQF
NA,TRBV6-1,TRBJ1-5,TRBD1,ARGTVGQPQH
NA,TRBV6-1,TRBJ1-2,NA,ASSRTGGNYGYT
few,TRBV27,TRBJ1-5,TRBD1,ASSPTRDRGAQPQH
NA,TRBV19,TRBJ2-1,TRBD2,ASSKAEREGQRAYNEQF
NA,TRBV6-2/TRBV6-3,TRBJ2-1,NA,ATRRDGANYNEQF
NA,TRBV7-9,TRBJ1-5,TRBD1,ASSTGTGGYSNQPQH
medium-sized,TRBV7-2,TRBJ1-5,NA,ASSLVIVGQPQH
NA,TRBV20-1,TRBJ2-3,TRBD1,SALQGASTDTQY
few,TRBV2,TRBJ1-4,NA,ASTLRWEKLF
NA,TRBV19,TRBJ1-5,TRBD1,ASSIAGRGRNQPQH
NA,TRBV20-1,TRBJ2-1,NA,SASRQGPLYNEQF
NA,TRBV20-1,TRBJ2-2,TRBD2,SARTSGTGTGELF
NA,TRBV6-1,TRBJ2-6,NA,ASSPNRVPGANVLT
few,TRBV7-2,TRBJ2-7,NA,ASSPQRHKSYEQY
NA,TRBV12-3/TRBV12-4,TRBJ1-1,NA,ASSPQGTEAF
NA,TRBV7-9,TRBJ2-3,NA,ASPRPLDTQY
NA,TRBV5-1,TRBJ2-3,TRBD2,ASSLLAGVTDTQY
few,TRBV6-2/TRBV6-3,TRBJ2-1,NA,ASSFQSSYNEQF
NA,TRBV20-1,TRBJ1-1,NA,SARDWGNAPSREAF
few,TRBV12-3/TRBV12-4,TRBJ1-2,TRBD1,ASRFTSGTVYT
few,TRBV27,TRBJ2-6,NA,ASREGGAGANVLT
NA,TRBV20-1,TRBJ1-1,NA,SAPKGGRLLRTEAF
few,TRBV25-1,TRBJ1-2,NA,ATSTVYGYT